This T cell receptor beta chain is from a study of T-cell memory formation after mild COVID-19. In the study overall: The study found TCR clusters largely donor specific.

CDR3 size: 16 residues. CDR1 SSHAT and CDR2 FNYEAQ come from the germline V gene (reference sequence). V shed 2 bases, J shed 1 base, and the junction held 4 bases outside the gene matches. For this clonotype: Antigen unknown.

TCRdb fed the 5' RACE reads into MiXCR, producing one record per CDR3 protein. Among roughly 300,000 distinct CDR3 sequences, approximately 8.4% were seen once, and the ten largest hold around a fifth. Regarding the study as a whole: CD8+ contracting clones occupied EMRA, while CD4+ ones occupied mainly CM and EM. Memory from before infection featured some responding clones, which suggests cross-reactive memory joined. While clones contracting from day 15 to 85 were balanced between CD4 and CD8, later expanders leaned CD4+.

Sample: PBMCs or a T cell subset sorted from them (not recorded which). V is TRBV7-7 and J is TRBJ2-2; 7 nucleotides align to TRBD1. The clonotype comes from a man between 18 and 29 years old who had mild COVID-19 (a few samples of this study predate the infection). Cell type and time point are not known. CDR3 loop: CASSLKQGKNTGELFF. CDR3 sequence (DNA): TGTGCCAGCAGCTTAAAACAGGGGAAGAACACCGGGGAGCTGTTTTTT.